Listed below are T cell receptor beta chains from one sample, sequenced in a study of HIV-infected patients and healthy controls. In TCRdb, the 5' RACE reads were re-called with MiXCR into one record per CDR3 protein. The sample lists 13,000 to 15,000 distinct CDR3 sequences, roughly 9.9% occurring once. Material for sequencing was blood. Receptors were obtained from an adult in good health. The CDR3 runs from the conserved cysteine through the conserved F or W. The D gene is left open where the match is weak. Size values are once, few and many counts, or a class for expanded clones, and some rows have none.

>TRBJ2-5|many|TRBD1|TRBV12-3/TRBV12-4
TGTGCCAGCAGCATCCTGGACAGGTATTTCCAAGAGACCCAGTACTTC
CASSILDRYFQETQYF
>TRBJ2-3|medium-sized|.|TRBV4-1
TGCGCCAGCAGCCAAGCTAAGGGAACATCGGCAGATACGCAGTATTTT
CASSQAKGTSADTQYF
>TRBJ2-3|medium-sized|.|TRBV29-1
TGCAGCATTCCTCCAACTGCCCCCGGTACGCAGTATTTT
CSIPPTAPGTQYF
>TRBJ2-7|many|TRBD2|TRBV12-3/TRBV12-4
TGTGCCAGCAGCTACAGCGGGAGGGACTCCTACGAGCAGTACTTC
CASSYSGRDSYEQYF
>TRBJ2-3|medium-sized|TRBD1|TRBV14
TGTGCCAGCAGCCGATGGGACAGGGGTCAATCAGATACGCAGTATTTT
CASSRWDRGQSDTQYF
>TRBJ2-3|medium-sized|.|TRBV5-1
TGCGCCAGCAGCTACACAGGGTACCAGGAAGATACGCAGTATTTT
CASSYTGYQEDTQYF
>TRBJ1-1|many|.|TRBV3-1
TGTGCCAGCAGCCAAGGACTGACAGTTTTTAACACTGAAGCTTTCTTT
CASSQGLTVFNTEAFF
>TRBJ1-2|many|TRBD1|TRBV12-3/TRBV12-4
TGTGCCAGCAGCCTAAAGGGACAGGGTCTCTATGGCTACACCTTC
CASSLKGQGLYGYTF
>TRBJ1-5|many|.|TRBV19
TGTGCCAGTAACTTGGGCCCGCATGTAGAGCCCCAGCATTTT
CASNLGPHVEPQHF
>TRBJ2-6|many|.|TRBV18
TGTGCCAGCTCACCTCTGGCCGCCTCTGGGGCCAACGTCCTGACTTTC
CASSPLAASGANVLTF
>TRBJ2-7|few|.|TRBV7-2
TGTGCCAGCAGCCACCGGGGTTCAGCCTCATTCTACGAGCAGTACTTC
CASSHRGSASFYEQYF
>TRBJ1-5|medium-sized|.|TRBV12-3/TRBV12-4
TGTGCCAGCAGTTTAAGACAGAAGTCCTATGGGGGTTCCCATCAGCCCCAGCATTTT
CASSLRQKSYGGSHQPQHF
>TRBJ2-3|many|.|TRBV5-1
TGCGCCAGCAGCCCTGGGCCCAGCACAGATACGCAGTATTTT
CASSPGPSTDTQYF
>TRBJ2-1|many|.|TRBV29-1
TGCAGCGTTGGGGTCCCCCGGGTCTCCTACAATGAGCAGTTCTTC
CSVGVPRVSYNEQFF
>TRBJ2-3|many|TRBD2|TRBV7-9
TGTGCCAGCAGCGCCCGTCTGACTAGCGGGGAAGCAGATACGCAGTATTTT
CASSARLTSGEADTQYF
>TRBJ1-5|medium-sized|.|TRBV5-4
TGTGCCAGCAGCTTGGAAGGGGGAGACCAGCCCCAGCATTTT
CASSLEGGDQPQHF
>TRBJ1-1|.|.|TRBV5-1
TGCGCCAGCAGCTTGACGTGGGGAGAAGCTTTCTTT
CASSLTWGEAFF
>TRBJ1-1|few|.|TRBV3-1
TGTGCCAGCGGCACCCTCAGCCTCCCTGAAGCTTTCTTT
CASGTLSLPEAFF
>TRBJ2-5|.|TRBD1|TRBV7-2
TGTGCCAGCAGCTCCAAATATGTGGGACAGGGGGCCCAAGAGACCCAGTACTTC
CASSSKYVGQGAQETQYF
>TRBJ2-1|medium-sized|TRBD1|TRBV28
TGTGCCAGCAGTTTACCCAGGCAGGGGGCGCGCAATGAGCAGTTCTTC
CASSLPRQGARNEQFF
>TRBJ2-3|medium-sized|TRBD2|TRBV7-3
TGTGCCAGCAGCTACGGTAGACGGCGGGGGATACGACCTCGCACAGATACGCAGTATTTT
CASSYGRRRGIRPRTDTQYF
>TRBJ2-5|medium-sized|.|TRBV25-1
TGTGCCAGCAGTGATGCTGTCCCGGGGTCCGAGACCCAGTACTTC
CASSDAVPGSETQYF
>TRBJ2-7|few|.|TRBV6-2/TRBV6-3
TGTGCCAGCAGTTACCATGCCTACGAGCAGTACTTC
CASSYHAYEQYF